The rows below give T cell receptor beta chains drawn from one sample of a study of T-cell reconstitution after alpha-beta-depleted transplantation in children. Each CDR3 protein gets one entry after TCRdb re-called the PCR reads with MiXCR. There are around 600,000 distinct CDR3 sequences in the sample; roughly a tenth occur only once, and around 4% lies in the top ten. Specimen: PBMCs from the stem cell graft donor, collected from the stem cell graft. All receptors derive from a human donor who donated a stem cell graft to a child with acute myeloid leukemia. Each CDR3 is given with its conserved first and last residue. The D gene is left open where the match is weak. Size is omitted from some rows. Given values are once, few, many or a class for expanded clones.

length,D,size,J,V,CDR3
15,-,-,TRBJ1-1,TRBV18,CASSPSRDMNTEAFF
14,-,many,TRBJ2-7,TRBV7-2,CASSLGQPLYEQYF
14,-,many,TRBJ2-5,TRBV5-1,CASSLAQTSETQYF
13,TRBD1,-,TRBJ1-1,TRBV7-8,CASSLVQGVEAFF
15,TRBD2,-,TRBJ2-2,TRBV7-2,CASSQPLAGARELFF
17,-,-,TRBJ1-5,TRBV20-1,CSATGNQGFLRNQPQHF
12,-,many,TRBJ2-3,TRBV7-9,CASRDSSDTQYF
14,-,many,TRBJ2-3,TRBV6-5,CASTATWGSDTQYF
14,-,many,TRBJ2-2,TRBV7-2,CASSLSGLTGELFF
14,-,many,TRBJ1-6,TRBV25-1,CASSELAVRSPLHF
14,-,many,TRBJ1-5,TRBV5-1,CASSPEGGNQPQHF
15,TRBD2,many,TRBJ2-1,TRBV7-2,CASSVSGRSDNEQFF
14,-,-,TRBJ2-1,TRBV20-1,CSASAANSYNEQFF
13,-,few,TRBJ2-7,TRBV5-6,CASSLGNGYEQYF
12,-,few,TRBJ2-3,TRBV29-1,CSDLTSTDTQYF
12,-,many,TRBJ2-7,TRBV27,CASRGSSYEQYF
14,TRBD1,few,TRBJ2-5,TRBV5-1,CASRPGQSPETQYF
15,-,few,TRBJ2-3,TRBV9,CASSPRTKGLDTQYF
14,TRBD2,-,TRBJ2-7,TRBV5-8,CASSPAGPPYEQYF
14,-,-,TRBJ2-1,TRBV6-2/TRBV6-3,CASSPSARYNEQFF
15,TRBD2,few,TRBJ2-2,TRBV6-1,CASRGDAVRTGELFF
12,-,few,TRBJ1-4,TRBV7-9,CASSLKPEKLFF
13,-,many,TRBJ2-3,TRBV10-3,CAISDSVGDTQFF
18,TRBD2,-,TRBJ2-3,TRBV5-1,CASSLGLAGGPGLGTQYF
15,TRBD2,-,TRBJ2-1,TRBV20-1,CSARGLADTYNEQFF
14,TRBD2,many,TRBJ2-7,TRBV6-1,CASSGIAGSYEQYF
14,TRBD1,few,TRBJ1-6,TRBV28,CASSFPGGVEPLHF
15,TRBD2,many,TRBJ2-7,TRBV5-1,CASSLGLAGGSEQYF
12,-,few,TRBJ1-1,TRBV25-1,CASIGSGPEAFF
14,-,-,TRBJ2-7,TRBV6-5,CASSYQGSSVEQYF
11,-,few,TRBJ1-1,TRBV15,CATRSRLEAFF
17,TRBD2,few,TRBJ2-2,TRBV27,CASSPLASGSRTGELFF
13,-,many,TRBJ1-1,TRBV29-1,CSVDVMRGTEAFF
15,TRBD1,few,TRBJ1-6,TRBV5-5,CASSPADRRGSPLHF
14,TRBD2,many,TRBJ2-2,TRBV28,CASSLPGRVGELFF
14,-,many,TRBJ2-1,TRBV6-5,CASSYSTSYNEQFF
16,-,-,TRBJ1-1,TRBV20-1,CSARDPQFPWNTEAFF